These T cell receptor beta chains were read from a single sample in a study of long-term antiretroviral therapy in people with HIV. Profiling relied on immunoSEQ multiplex PCR, and the TCRdb table lists in-frame clones only, not all of them. Counted here are 30,000 to 40,000 clones, over 85% occurring once; the ten biggest clones make up about 3.5%. This sample comprised unsorted PBMCs, obtained about 5.1 years after starting antiretroviral therapy. The receptors come from a woman between 45 and 60 years old with HIV. Both conserved end residues are part of each CDR3. D genes are given only for firm matches. Not every row has a clone size; where given, it reads once, few, many or a size class.

TRBD1,once,TRBV6-5,TRBJ1-5,TGTGCCAGCAGAACAGGGGAGCAGCCCCAGCATTTT,CASRTGEQPQHF
TRBD1,once,TRBV15,TRBJ1-1,TGTGCCACCAGCAGAAGAGGACGAGGCAGGGGGGACACTGAAGCTTTCTTT,CATSRRGRGRGDTEAFF
NA,few,TRBV7-9,TRBJ1-1,TGTGCCAGCAGACCAACGGGTAACACTGAAGCTTTCTTT,CASRPTGNTEAFF
NA,NA,TRBV5-1,TRBJ2-4,TGCGCCAGCAGCCCGACAGACAAAAACATTCAGTACTTC,CASSPTDKNIQYF
NA,NA,TRBV6-5,TRBJ2-7,TGTGCCAGCAGTTACTCCCAGGGGCCCTACGAGCAGTACTTC,CASSYSQGPYEQYF
NA,NA,TRBV5-1,TRBJ2-6,TGCGCCAGCAGCCCGGGCCCCTCTGGGGCCAACGTCCTGACTTTC,CASSPGPSGANVLTF
NA,once,TRBV4-3,TRBJ2-5,TGCGCCAGCAGCCAAGATCTATTGACAGCCAAAGGGGAGACCCAGTACTTC,CASSQDLLTAKGETQYF
NA,NA,TRBV7-2,TRBJ2-7,TGTGCCAGCAGGTATGACACAGGGCCCCGACGTGGGGAGCAGTACTTC,CASRYDTGPRRGEQYF
TRBD2,NA,TRBV6-1,TRBJ2-7,TGTGCCAGCAGGCTAGCGGGGGCCTACGAGCAGTACTTC,CASRLAGAYEQYF
NA,NA,TRBV7-9,TRBJ2-5,TGTGCCAGCAGCTTAGCGGCAGAGACCCAGTACTTC,CASSLAAETQYF
TRBD2,NA,TRBV4-1,TRBJ2-7,TGCGCCAGCAGCCAAGATAGTCCGCTAGCGGGGCCATACGAGCAGTACTTC,CASSQDSPLAGPYEQYF
TRBD2,NA,TRBV7-3,TRBJ2-5,TGTGCCAGCAGCCTCGGACTAGCGGGGGGATTCCAAGAGACCCAGTACTTC,CASSLGLAGGFQETQYF
TRBD2,NA,TRBV15,TRBJ2-3,TGTGCCACCAGCGGCGGGGGGGCAGCAGATACGCAGTATTTT,CATSGGGAADTQYF
NA,NA,TRBV6-6,TRBJ1-5,TGTGCCAGCAGTTACCGAGGCACCTTCAATCAGCCCCAGCATTTT,CASSYRGTFNQPQHF
NA,NA,TRBV19,TRBJ1-6,TGTGCCAGTAGTATGAATTTAGGGGCGAATAATTCACCCCTCCACTTT,CASSMNLGANNSPLHF
TRBD1,NA,TRBV6-5,TRBJ2-7,TGTGCCAGCAGTTACGGGACAGGTGTATACGAGCAGTACTTC,CASSYGTGVYEQYF
NA,NA,TRBV5-4,TRBJ1-2,TGTGCCAGCAGCTTGGAAGGTAGGGGAGAGTATGGCTACACCTTC,CASSLEGRGEYGYTF
NA,once,TRBV10-3,TRBJ1-3,TGTGCCATCCTTGAGAAGACAGATGGAAACACCATATATTTT,CAILEKTDGNTIYF
NA,NA,TRBV4-2,TRBJ2-2,TGTGCCAGCAGCCAACACCCAGGGAACACCGGGGAGCTGTTTTTT,CASSQHPGNTGELFF
TRBD1,NA,TRBV25-1,TRBJ1-2,TGTGCCAGCAGTGGGGGACAGGGGCTGAGCTACACCTTC,CASSGGQGLSYTF
NA,NA,TRBV6-5,TRBJ2-7,TGTGCCAGCAGTTACCAGTCGACCTACGAGCAGTACTTC,CASSYQSTYEQYF
NA,NA,TRBV29-1,TRBJ1-2,TGCAGCGTTGTTTGGGGGGCTGGCTACACCTTC,CSVVWGAGYTF
NA,few,TRBV10-1,TRBJ2-1,TGCGCCAGCAGCCTCGTTCCCGCGTTAAGTCAGTTCTTC,CASSLVPALSQFF
NA,NA,TRBV6-6,TRBJ1-5,TGTGCCAGCAGTTACGGGCTGGCTCAGCCCCAGCATTTT,CASSYGLAQPQHF
NA,NA,TRBV10-3,TRBJ1-1,TGTGCCATCAGTCCTGAAACCGGGACAGAAGCTTTCTTT,CAISPETGTEAFF
NA,NA,TRBV5-6,TRBJ2-1,TGTGCCAGCAGCTTGGCAAGGGCCCCCTACAATGAGCAGTTCTTC,CASSLARAPYNEQFF
TRBD2,NA,TRBV7-9,TRBJ2-1,TGTGCCAGCAGCTCCGGGACTAGCGGTTACAATGAGCAGTTCTTC,CASSSGTSGYNEQFF
TRBD1,NA,TRBV6-1,TRBJ2-1,TGTGCCAGCAGTGAACCGGGACAGGCCTACAATGAGCAGTTCTTC,CASSEPGQAYNEQFF
TRBD2,once,TRBV25-1,TRBJ2-3,TGTGCCAGCAGTGATTCCGGGACTAGCGGGGGGTTCACAGATACGCAGTATTTT,CASSDSGTSGGFTDTQYF